This TCR beta chain was obtained from a study of Graves' ophthalmopathy and Graves' hyperthyroidism (dated by TCRdb to the late 2010s). The study in broad terms: Peripheral blood samples were taken at the time of initial diagnosis, before any treatment was given. To tell Graves' ophthalmopathy apart from Graves' hyperthyroidism, and to predict which patients would progress to ophthalmopathy, the study relied on TCR beta repertoire signatures. In total, 135 blood samples were TCR-sequenced: some 43 ophthalmopathy, 75 hyperthyroidism and about 17 hyperthyroidism-to-ophthalmopathy patients. An independent validation cohort was composed of around 19 hyperthyroidism patients and over 15 patients who later progressed from hyperthyroidism to ophthalmopathy. The 85 to 100 discovery patients were randomly split 7:3 into training and test sets. In a handful of hyperthyroidism patients, the T-cell repertoire of thyroid tissue was compared with the T-cell repertoire of blood. Following sample collection, hyperthyroidism patients were given methimazole at a starting dose of 30 mg daily, and ophthalmopathy patients were given high-dose intravenous methylprednisolone. A discovery set of 95 to 100 patients (more than 40 ophthalmopathy, approximately 58 stable hyperthyroidism) was enrolled to explore V-J signatures distinguishing ophthalmopathy from hyperthyroidism.

TCR beta CDR3 regions were amplified from RNA transcripts for repertoire sequencing. The first round of RT-PCR was done with HTBI primers and the Qiagen OneStep RT-PCR kit, and was followed by a second round of multiplex PCR, then size selection and purification. Sequencing of the libraries was carried out on an Illumina HiSeq2000 in paired-end mode with 100 bp reads. On the study's bioinformatics: Reads were processed with SOAPnuke, discarding reads with adapters, uncalled bases, mean Phred below 15, or no exact constant-primer or identifier match. COPE v1.2.5 was used to merge the high-quality paired reads. Unique nucleotide sequences were defined as clonotypes and aligned to IMGT TRB V, D and J references using MiTCR v1.1. Only V-J combinations with frequency above 0.0001 were analysed, covering around 99% of repertoires. A TCR clonal expansion and chaos score per V-J combination was defined as the ratio of F50 clonal expansion to chaos observed in the TCRdist matrix. Welch's t-statistics and random forest were used to narrow the features down to about a dozen V-J combinations, which were then fed into a naive Bayes classifier. Thyroid-blood repertoire similarity was quantified with the Morisita-Horn index. The public reads were reprocessed in TCRdb via fastp at Q25 and MiXCR, keeping in-frame beta chains. Each entry merges the rows of one CDR3 protein and shows their most common DNA and genes. TCRdb, not the original authors, processed these V and J calls. Within this sample are 150,000 or so distinct CDR3 sequences, with less than 45% of them counted one time only. Of the sample, less than 6% is held by the ten largest clones.

General conclusions and limits of the study: Ophthalmopathy was separated from stable hyperthyroidism by the 13-signature model with more than 85% sensitivity and about 81% specificity in cross-validation and with 80%/75% in the test set. Sample size was not statistically predetermined, and group allocation was not concealed from the investigators. Most expanded thyroid clonotypes with frequency above 0.001 were also detected in blood, suggesting blood repertoires may reflect the thyroid immune response. In validation, the model predicted ophthalmopathy progression with 55% to 71% sensitivity and around 72% specificity; roughly 11 predicted patients were CT-confirmed with GO in a median of 6.5 months.

In regard to this clonotype: This receptor's antigen is unknown. Base qualities are not recorded, but no much larger clone differs from it by a single base.

The CDR3 goes from the cysteine to the phenylalanine over 13 residues. Left in the record is the CDR3 DNA by itself, 39 bases read in frame from the first base. The germline V gene encodes CDR1 MDHEN and CDR2 SYDVKM. The junction shows trimming of 2 bases on V and 8 bases on J, plus 12 bases between the germline ends. Ophthalmopathy patients were characterized by moderately to severely active disease, a Clinical Activity Score of at least 3, a NOSPECS grade of at least 4, and a disease duration under 3 months. Patients were excluded if they had other autoimmune diseases, uncontrolled infections, pregnancy or lactation. Clinical symptoms, serum thyroxine, TRAb, thyroid ultrasound and orbital computed tomography formed the basis of the diagnosis. Ficoll-Paque density gradient centrifugation was used to isolate PBMCs from around 10 ml of fresh peripheral blood. Total RNA was extracted with Trizol reagent and quality-checked on an Agilent 2100 Bioanalyzer.

The chain is assembled from TRBV28 and TRBJ1-2; the D gene assignment is ambiguous. The material sequenced was peripheral blood. This clonotype was obtained from a woman between 40 and 55 years old with Graves' ophthalmopathy. Donor details come from another sample of the same person, matched by shared clones. The CDR3: CASSLVGGRGYTF. Here is the DNA: TGTGCCAGCAGTTTAGTAGGTGGTCGGGGCTACACCTTC.